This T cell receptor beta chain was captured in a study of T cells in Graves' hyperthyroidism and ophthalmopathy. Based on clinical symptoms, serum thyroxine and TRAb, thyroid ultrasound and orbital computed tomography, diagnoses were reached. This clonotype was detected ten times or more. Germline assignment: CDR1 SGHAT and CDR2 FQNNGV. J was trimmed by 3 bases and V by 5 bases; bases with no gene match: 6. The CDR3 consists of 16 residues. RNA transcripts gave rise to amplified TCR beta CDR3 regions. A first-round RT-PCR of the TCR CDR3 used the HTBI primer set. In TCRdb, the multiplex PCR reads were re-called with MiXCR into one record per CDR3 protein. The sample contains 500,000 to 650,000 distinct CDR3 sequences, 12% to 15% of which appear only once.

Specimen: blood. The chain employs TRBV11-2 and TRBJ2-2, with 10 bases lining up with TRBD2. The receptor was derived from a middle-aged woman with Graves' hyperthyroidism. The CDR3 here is CASSPASGGDTGELFF. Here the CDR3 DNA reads TGTGCCAGCAGCCCTGCTAGCGGGGGAGACACCGGGGAGCTGTTTTTT.